One TCR beta chain is described in this entry. A second about 6 to 12 cycle PCR used barcoded and J-beta primers. One entry per CDR3 protein, called by TCRdb with MiXCR from the 5' RACE reads. The table has about 400,000 distinct CDR3 sequences, approximately 52% seen once. Aged roughly 6 to 100, donors were systemically healthy Caucasians from Russia. The entry originates in a study of blood T cells in healthy people across ages. The germline gives CDR1 MNHNS, CDR2 SASEGT. The CDR3 extends over 15 amino acids. The V and J ends lost 2 bases and 12 bases, in that order; junction bases with no gene match: 11.

V gene TRBV6-1 combines with J gene TRBJ2-1, with 9 bases aligning to TRBD1. Sequenced input: blood. This TCR was recovered from a man aged 55 to 69 in good health. CDR3 sequence reads: CASSEYGTGLIGQFF. CDR3 bases: TGTGCCAGCAGTGAATATGGGACAGGGCTAATCGGGCAGTTCTTC.